The clone carrying this TCR beta chain was counted between two and nine times. The length of the CDR3 is 14 residues. J gave up 3 bases and V 4 bases, and 2 bases lay outside the gene matches. CDR1 is SGHRS and CDR2 is YFSETQ in the germline V gene. The data are from a study of regulatory T cells in long-lasting Graves disease. Time point reported: newly diagnosed GD, antithyroid drugs for less than 3 months. RNA extracted from PBMCs served as the sequencing template. TCR beta libraries were built with iRepertoire HTBI primers and Arm-PCR of CDR3 regions. TCRdb re-called the multiplex PCR reads with MiXCR, one entry per CDR3 protein. The sample lists approximately 470,000 distinct CDR3 sequences, around 15% occurring once. This sample was shared with a second study, whose subject was T cells in Graves' hyperthyroidism and ophthalmopathy.

The specimen comprised peripheral blood mononuclear cells (PBMCs), sampled at new diagnosis, from a patient treated with antithyroid drugs. The sequence derives from a man in his forties with Graves disease. The J gene is TRBJ1-1, the V gene TRBV5-1; TRBD1 agrees at 11 bases. CDR3 region: CASSGQGAHTEAFF. The CDR3 DNA sequence: TGCGCCAGCAGCGGACAGGGGGCGCACACTGAAGCTTTCTTT. The variable domain in full, with the rest retrieved from reference TRBV5-1 and TRBJ1-1, is KAGVTQTPRYLIKTRGQQVTLSCSPISGHRSVSWYQQTPGQGLQFLFEYFSETQRNKGNFPGRFSGRQFSNSRSEMNVSTLELGDSALYLCASSGQGAHTEAFFGQGTRLTVV.